This entry is about one T cell receptor beta chain. The CDR3 runs to 14 residues. Germline loops: CDR1 ENHRY, CDR2 SYGVKD. Trimming removed 10 bases from V and 3 bases from J; junction bases left unmatched: 9. In the original processing: Estimation of nucleated cell counts relied on the amplification of reference gene primers. The protocol was immunoSEQ multiplex PCR, while the TCRdb copy is restricted to in-frame clones and leaves out a portion. For V, J and clone size, that table is used; D and trimming come from the DNA. This table holds roughly 150,000 clones, 80% found once. The data were obtained in a study of blood T cell repertoires in COVID-19. Study-level background: The United States, Italy and Spain were the sources of the acute and convalescent COVID-19 samples. PBMCs, B-cell-depleted T cells, or T cells provided the cDNA or gDNA that made up the material.

Donors of Cohort 3 who recovered were those that had two negative PCRs, clearance, or symptom resolution. What was sequenced was PBMCs or T cells enriched from blood (not recorded which). This clonotype originated in a woman aged 55-75 years who had recovered from COVID-19. The V and J genes are TRBV10-3 and TRBJ1-5; TRBD1 aligns across 7 bases. The CDR3 coding sequence is TGTGCCACCCAGACAGGGTTTTCCAATCAGCCCCAGCATTTT. Amino acid sequence: CATQTGFSNQPQHF.